This entry concerns a single TCR beta chain. This record comes from a study of T cells after yellow fever vaccination. From the 5' RACE reads, TCRdb called clonotypes with MiXCR, one entry per CDR3 protein. The table lists about 400,000 distinct CDR3 sequences, over 5% of them singletons. Germline V gene sequence: CDR1 DFQATT, CDR2 SNEGSKA (reference sequence). The trim removed 6 bases at V and 2 bases at J, leaving 9 bases unmatched. CDR3 length: 15 residues. Material: PBMCs, obtained 5 days after the yellow fever booster vaccination. The chain couples TRBV20-1 to TRBJ2-2; 7 nucleotides match TRBD2. The origin of this receptor is a young man who received the YFV17D yellow fever vaccine. The CDR3 nucleotides are TGCAGTGCCTCTCGAGGCGGGAGAAACACCGGGGAGCTGTTTTTT. Translating gives CSASRGGRNTGELFF.